Listed below are T cell receptor beta chains from one sample, sequenced in a study of T cells in Graves' hyperthyroidism and ophthalmopathy. One entry per CDR3 protein results from TCRdb running MiXCR on the multiplex PCR reads. The sample shows approximately 610,000 distinct CDR3 sequences, about 14% of them seen only once. Sequencing used blood. All receptors derive from a woman in her thirties or forties with Graves' ophthalmopathy. The CDR3 runs from the conserved cysteine through the conserved F or W. Fields, in order: CDR3 protein, CDR3 DNA, clone size, J gene, D gene, V gene. The D gene is left open where the match is weak. Where a row states a size, it is once, few, many or the class of an expanded clone; other rows omit it.

CDR3: CASSPYTGVGQPQHF
DNA: TGTGCCAGCAGCCCCTATACAGGGGTAGGTCAGCCCCAGCATTTT
size: .
J: TRBJ1-5
D: TRBD1
V: TRBV9

CDR3: CASSLLRSGNQPQHF
DNA: TGTGCCAGCAGTTTACTGAGATCGGGGAATCAGCCCCAGCATTTT
size: many
J: TRBJ1-5
D: .
V: TRBV27

CDR3: CASSFGLAGGGSYEQYF
DNA: TGTGCCAGCAGCTTTGGACTAGCGGGAGGAGGGTCCTACGAGCAGTACTTC
size: .
J: TRBJ2-7
D: TRBD2
V: TRBV7-3

CDR3: CASSLNPGRTGTGELFF
DNA: TGTGCCAGCAGCTTAAATCCCGGGAGGACGGGGACCGGGGAGCTGTTTTTT
size: few
J: TRBJ2-2
D: TRBD2
V: TRBV7-3

CDR3: CASIGETANYGYTF
DNA: TGTGCCAGCATAGGGGAAACAGCGAACTATGGCTACACCTTC
size: many
J: TRBJ1-2
D: .
V: TRBV2

CDR3: CASSSPGQSYEQYF
DNA: TGTGCCAGCAGCTCCCCGGGACAGTCCTACGAGCAGTACTTC
size: many
J: TRBJ2-7
D: TRBD1
V: TRBV7-2

CDR3: CASSGPGLAFYEQYF
DNA: TGTGCCAGCAGTGGCCCGGGACTAGCGTTCTACGAGCAGTACTTC
size: many
J: TRBJ2-7
D: TRBD2
V: TRBV12-3/TRBV12-4

CDR3: CASILSGSTGELFF
DNA: TGTGCCAGTATTCTGTCAGGGAGCACCGGGGAGCTGTTTTTT
size: .
J: TRBJ2-2
D: .
V: TRBV19

CDR3: CASSLGDNEQFF
DNA: TGTGCCAGCAGCTTAGGGGACAATGAGCAGTTCTTC
size: many
J: TRBJ2-1
D: .
V: TRBV11-2

CDR3: CASSSKQGAEAFF
DNA: TGTGCCAGCTCAAGCAAACAGGGCGCTGAAGCTTTCTTT
size: many
J: TRBJ1-1
D: .
V: TRBV18

CDR3: CASSPVGESTGELFF
DNA: TGTGCCAGCTCACCAGTTGGCGAATCCACCGGGGAGCTGTTTTTT
size: many
J: TRBJ2-2
D: .
V: TRBV18

CDR3: CASSYRTGPETQYF
DNA: TGTGCCAGCAGTTACCGGACAGGGCCAGAGACCCAGTACTTC
size: .
J: TRBJ2-5
D: TRBD1
V: TRBV6-5

CDR3: CSVEDRGTPYEQYF
DNA: TGCAGCGTTGAAGATCGAGGGACACCCTACGAGCAGTACTTC
size: .
J: TRBJ2-7
D: .
V: TRBV29-1

CDR3: CASSIDPGKDGYTF
DNA: TGTGCCAGTAGTATAGATCCGGGGAAGGATGGCTACACCTTC
size: many
J: TRBJ1-2
D: .
V: TRBV19

CDR3: CATSWTGLGELFF
DNA: TGTGCCACCTCGTGGACTGGGCTCGGGGAGCTGTTTTTT
size: .
J: TRBJ2-2
D: .
V: TRBV6-1

CDR3: CASSLGVARSNQPQHF
DNA: TGTGCCAGCAGCTTAGGGGTGGCCCGTAGCAATCAGCCCCAGCATTTT
size: .
J: TRBJ1-5
D: .
V: TRBV7-8

CDR3: CASTLGRSGGCTF
DNA: TGTGCCAGCACTCTGGGGCGATCAGGCGGCTGCACCTTC
size: few
J: TRBJ1-2
D: .
V: TRBV12-3/TRBV12-4

CDR3: CASRVGPSNYGYTF
DNA: TGTGCCAGCAGGGTCGGCCCTTCTAACTATGGCTACACCTTC
size: many
J: TRBJ1-2
D: .
V: TRBV2

CDR3: CASSPQASNTEAFF
DNA: TGTGCCAGCAGTCCACAGGCGAGTAACACTGAAGCTTTCTTT
size: many
J: TRBJ1-1
D: .
V: TRBV12-3/TRBV12-4

CDR3: CASSIREPGETQYF
DNA: TGTGCCAGCAGTATCCGGGAGCCGGGAGAGACCCAGTACTTC
size: many
J: TRBJ2-5
D: .
V: TRBV28

CDR3: CASRSTAYEQYF
DNA: TGTGCCAGCCGATCGACAGCCTACGAGCAGTACTTC
size: many
J: TRBJ2-7
D: .
V: TRBV2